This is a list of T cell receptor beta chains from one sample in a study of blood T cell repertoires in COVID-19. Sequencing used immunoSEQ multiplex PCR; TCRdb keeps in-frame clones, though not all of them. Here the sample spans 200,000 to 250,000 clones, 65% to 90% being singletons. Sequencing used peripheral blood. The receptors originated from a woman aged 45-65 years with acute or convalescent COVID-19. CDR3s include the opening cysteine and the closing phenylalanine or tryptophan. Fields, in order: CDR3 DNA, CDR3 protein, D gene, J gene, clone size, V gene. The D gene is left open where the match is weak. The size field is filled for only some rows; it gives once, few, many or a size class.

CDR3nt: TGTGCCAGTAGGAAACAGGGTATTAACACCGGGGAGCTGTTTTTT
CDR3aa: CASRKQGINTGELFF
d_gene: NA
j_gene: TRBJ2-2
abundance: NA
v_gene: TRBV19

CDR3nt: TGTGCCAGCAGTCGACAGTACAATGAGCAGTTCTTC
CDR3aa: CASSRQYNEQFF
d_gene: NA
j_gene: TRBJ2-1
abundance: once
v_gene: TRBV5-8

CDR3nt: TGCGCCAGCAGCTTGGGGACAGCAACGCGTGAAAAACTGTTTTTT
CDR3aa: CASSLGTATREKLFF
d_gene: NA
j_gene: TRBJ1-4
abundance: few
v_gene: TRBV5-1

CDR3nt: TGTGCCAGCAGCGTAGTTACAGGGGGCAGTTATGAGCAGTTCTTC
CDR3aa: CASSVVTGGSYEQFF
d_gene: TRBD1
j_gene: TRBJ2-1
abundance: NA
v_gene: TRBV9

CDR3nt: TGCGCCAGCAGCCAAGATCCCGGGACAGACATCTATGGCTACACCTTC
CDR3aa: CASSQDPGTDIYGYTF
d_gene: TRBD1
j_gene: TRBJ1-2
abundance: NA
v_gene: TRBV4-3

CDR3nt: TGTGCCAGCAGCAAGCGGGGGGGCGGAGAGACCCAGTACTTC
CDR3aa: CASSKRGGGETQYF
d_gene: TRBD2
j_gene: TRBJ2-5
abundance: NA
v_gene: TRBV27

CDR3nt: TGTGCCAGCAGCTCCGGGACAGGGCCTAATGAAAAACTGTTTTTT
CDR3aa: CASSSGTGPNEKLFF
d_gene: TRBD1
j_gene: TRBJ1-4
abundance: NA
v_gene: TRBV28

CDR3nt: TGTGCCAGCAGCTTAGAAGCGGGGGGGTCCACAGATACGCAGTATTTT
CDR3aa: CASSLEAGGSTDTQYF
d_gene: TRBD2
j_gene: TRBJ2-3
abundance: NA
v_gene: TRBV7-9

CDR3nt: TGTGCCAGCAGGGACAATCTGTTCCTCTACACCTTC
CDR3aa: CASRDNLFLYTF
d_gene: NA
j_gene: TRBJ1-2
abundance: NA
v_gene: TRBV2

CDR3nt: TGTGCCAGCAGCCGGCTAGCGGGAGCGGGCGGGGAGCTGTTTTTT
CDR3aa: CASSRLAGAGGELFF
d_gene: TRBD2
j_gene: TRBJ2-2
abundance: NA
v_gene: TRBV3-1/TRBV3-2

CDR3nt: TGTGCCAGCAGTAAAGGACAGGGAGGGAACACTGAAGCTTTCTTT
CDR3aa: CASSKGQGGNTEAFF
d_gene: TRBD1
j_gene: TRBJ1-1
abundance: once
v_gene: TRBV6-1

CDR3nt: TGCAGCGTTGTACTGGCGGGGGGGTCCTCAGATACGCAGTATTTT
CDR3aa: CSVVLAGGSSDTQYF
d_gene: TRBD2
j_gene: TRBJ2-3
abundance: NA
v_gene: TRBV29-1

CDR3nt: TGTGCCAGCAGTTTTCTGGACAGGAAGCTTTATGGCTACACCTTC
CDR3aa: CASSFLDRKLYGYTF
d_gene: TRBD1
j_gene: TRBJ1-2
abundance: NA
v_gene: TRBV28

CDR3nt: TGTGCCAGCAGTTCGTCCCAGGGTCTCAGCTATGGCTACACCTTC
CDR3aa: CASSSSQGLSYGYTF
d_gene: NA
j_gene: TRBJ1-2
abundance: NA
v_gene: TRBV28

CDR3nt: TGTGCCAGCTCTTCCGCGGGGCAGGGTGGTCAGCCCCAGCATTTT
CDR3aa: CASSSAGQGGQPQHF
d_gene: NA
j_gene: TRBJ1-5
abundance: few
v_gene: TRBV28

CDR3nt: TGTGCCTGGAGTGTAGCGCGGGGAGAGCAGTACTTC
CDR3aa: CAWSVARGEQYF
d_gene: NA
j_gene: TRBJ2-7
abundance: NA
v_gene: TRBV30

CDR3nt: TGTGCCAGTAGTACTACACTAAACACTGAAGCTTTCTTT
CDR3aa: CASSTTLNTEAFF
d_gene: NA
j_gene: TRBJ1-1
abundance: NA
v_gene: TRBV19

CDR3nt: TGTGCCAGCAGTACAGGGCCGGATTCACCCCTCCACTTT
CDR3aa: CASSTGPDSPLHF
d_gene: NA
j_gene: TRBJ1-6
abundance: NA
v_gene: TRBV6-5